The clone carrying this TCR beta chain turned up a few times. TCRdb recomputed calls from the 5' RACE reads with MiXCR, one row per CDR3 protein. The sample holds hundreds of thousands of distinct CDR3 sequences, roughly 25% seen once. The data are from a study of T-cell memory formation after mild COVID-19. V lost 0 bases, J lost 0 bases, and 6 bases lay in between. The CDR3 is 16 amino acids. Germline V gene data show CDR1 as MNHEY and CDR2 as SVGAGI. This chain uses TRBV6-5 with TRBJ2-6; D remains ambiguous. Sequencing was carried out using PBMCs or a T cell subset sorted from them (not recorded which). The clonotype comes from an adult woman who had mild COVID-19 (a few samples of this study predate the infection). Cell type and time point are not known. The CDR3: CASSYSSASGANVLTF. The CDR3 DNA reads TGTGCCAGCAGTTACTCCAGTGCCTCTGGGGCCAACGTCCTGACTTTC.